Here is one TCR beta chain with its context. Its target is not known. This sample was included in a study of OX40 agonist ivuxolimab in advanced cancers. Study overall: At roughly 83% male, the cohort had a mean age of 60 years, ranging from 23 to 79. Partial responses, seen in three patients, involved one hepatocellular carcinoma and two cutaneous melanomas.

People who had autoimmune disease history or systemic immunosuppression were excluded. Here immunoSEQ multiplex PCR was the method, and the copy in TCRdb shows in-frame clones only, minus some. The repertoire has about 55,000 clones, roughly 82% of them found once; the top ten carry around 3.9%. The CDR3 runs 17 residues. In germline, CDR1 is KGHSH, CDR2 LQKENI. Trimming at V came to 1 base and at J to 0 bases, leaving 3 bases not matched to a gene. Study results and limitations: People who partly responded at 0.1-3.0 mg/kg had some of the least clonal expansion seen.

The sample in question was CD4+ or CD8+ T cells sorted from blood, obtained in a trial of the OX40 agonist ivuxolimab. The V call is TRBV18, the J call TRBJ2-6; 7 positions match TRBD1. The source is an adult with an advanced solid tumor such as melanoma, head and neck, liver or kidney cancer. The CDR3 nucleotides are TGTGCCAGCTCACCACAGGGGGCCGGCTCTGGGGCCAACGTCCTGACTTTC. Encoded protein: CASSPQGAGSGANVLTF.